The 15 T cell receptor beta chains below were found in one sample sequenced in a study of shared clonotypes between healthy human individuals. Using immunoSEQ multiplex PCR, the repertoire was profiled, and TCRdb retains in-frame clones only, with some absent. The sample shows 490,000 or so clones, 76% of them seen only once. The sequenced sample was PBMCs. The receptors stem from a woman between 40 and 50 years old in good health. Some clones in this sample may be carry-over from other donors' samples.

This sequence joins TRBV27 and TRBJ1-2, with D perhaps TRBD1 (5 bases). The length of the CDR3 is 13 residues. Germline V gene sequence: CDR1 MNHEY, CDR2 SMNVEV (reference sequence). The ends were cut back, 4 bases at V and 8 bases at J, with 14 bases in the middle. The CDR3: CASSYQGRTGYTF. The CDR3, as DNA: TGTGCCAGCAGTTACCAGGGACGGACCGGCTACACCTTC.

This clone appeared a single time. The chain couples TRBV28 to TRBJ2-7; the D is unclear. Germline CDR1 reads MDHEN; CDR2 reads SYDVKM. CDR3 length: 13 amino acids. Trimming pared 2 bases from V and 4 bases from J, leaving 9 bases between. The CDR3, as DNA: TGTGCCAGCAGTTTAAATGGCGGATACGAGCAGTACTTC. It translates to CASSLNGGYEQYF.

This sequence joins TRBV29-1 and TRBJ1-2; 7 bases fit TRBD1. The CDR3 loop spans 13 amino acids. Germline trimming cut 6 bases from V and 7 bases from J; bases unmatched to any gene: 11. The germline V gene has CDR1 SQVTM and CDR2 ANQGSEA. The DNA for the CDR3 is TGCAGCGTCTCAAACCCAGGGGGACGTGGCTACACCTTC. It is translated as CSVSNPGGRGYTF. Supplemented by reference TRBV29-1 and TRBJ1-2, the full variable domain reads SAVISQKPSRDICQRGTSLTIQCQVDSQVTMMFWYRQQPGQSLTLIATANQGSEATYESGFVIDKFPISRPNLTFSTLTVSNMSPEDSSIYLCSVSNPGGRGYTFGSGTRLTVV.

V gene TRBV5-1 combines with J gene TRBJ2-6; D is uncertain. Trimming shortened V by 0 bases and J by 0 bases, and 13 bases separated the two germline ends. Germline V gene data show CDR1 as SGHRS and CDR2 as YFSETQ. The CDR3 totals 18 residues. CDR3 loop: CASSLDGQYLSGANVLTF. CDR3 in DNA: TGCGCCAGCAGCTTGGACGGGCAGTACCTCTCTGGGGCCAACGTCCTGACTTTC.

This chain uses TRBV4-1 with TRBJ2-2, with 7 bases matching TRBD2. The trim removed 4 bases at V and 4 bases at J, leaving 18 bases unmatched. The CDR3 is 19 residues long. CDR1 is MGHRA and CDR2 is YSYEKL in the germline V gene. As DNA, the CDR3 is TGCGCCAGCAGCCTTATTATTCCAAAGCGGGACGGCGGCACCGGGGAGCTGTTTTTT. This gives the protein CASSLIIPKRDGGTGELFF.

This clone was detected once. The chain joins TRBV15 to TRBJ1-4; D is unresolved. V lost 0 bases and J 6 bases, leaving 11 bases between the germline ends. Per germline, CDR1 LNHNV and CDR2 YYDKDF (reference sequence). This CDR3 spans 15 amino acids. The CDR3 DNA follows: TGTGCCACCAGCAGAGATATGGGGTGGGATGAAAAACTGTTTTTT. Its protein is CATSRDMGWDEKLFF.

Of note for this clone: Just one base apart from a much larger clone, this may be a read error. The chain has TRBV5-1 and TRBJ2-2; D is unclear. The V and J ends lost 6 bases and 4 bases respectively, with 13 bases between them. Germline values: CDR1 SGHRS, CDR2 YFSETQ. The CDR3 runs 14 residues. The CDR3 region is CASNPSNPTGELFF. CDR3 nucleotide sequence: TGCGCCAGCAACCCGAGCAATCCCACCGGGGAGCTGTTTTTT. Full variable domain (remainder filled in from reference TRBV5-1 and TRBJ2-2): KAGVTQTPRYLIKTRGQQVTLSCSPISGHRSVSWYQQTPGQGLQFLFEYFSETQRNKGNFPGRFSGRQFSNSRSEMNVSTLELGDSALYLCASNPSNPTGELFFGEGSRLTVL.

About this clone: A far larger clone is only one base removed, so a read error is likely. The CDR3 sequence is CASGDSGSYNEQFF. CDR3 nucleotide sequence: TGTGCCAGCGGTGATAGCGGGAGCTACAATGAGCAGTTCTTC. The chain has TRBV25-1 and TRBJ2-1; 9 nucleotides agree with TRBD2. The CDR3 has 14 amino acids. Germline CDR1 reads MGHDK; CDR2 reads SYGVNS.

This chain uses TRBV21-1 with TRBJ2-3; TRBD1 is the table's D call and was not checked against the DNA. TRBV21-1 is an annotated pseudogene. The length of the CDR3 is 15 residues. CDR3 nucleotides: TGTGCCAGCAGCAAACGAACAGGGGCAGTAGATACGCAGTATTTT. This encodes CASSKRTGAVDTQYF.

CDR3 amino acids: CASSLERDDDEQFF. The CDR3 coding sequence is TGTGCCAGCAGCTTAGAGCGGGATGACGATGAGCAGTTCTTC. This sequence joins TRBV13 and TRBJ2-1; TRBD2 matches at 7 bases. The CDR3 extends over 14 amino acids. Germline lookup yields CDR1 PRHDT and CDR2 FYEKMQ (reference sequence). Losses at the gene ends were 1 base for V and 8 bases for J; bases not matched to a gene: 5.

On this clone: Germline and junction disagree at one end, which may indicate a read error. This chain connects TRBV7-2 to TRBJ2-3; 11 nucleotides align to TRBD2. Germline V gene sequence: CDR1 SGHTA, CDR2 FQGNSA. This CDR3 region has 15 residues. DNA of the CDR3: TGTGCCAGCAGCGTAGCGGGAGGGACCACAGATACGCAGTATTTT. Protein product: CASSVAGGTTDTQYF.

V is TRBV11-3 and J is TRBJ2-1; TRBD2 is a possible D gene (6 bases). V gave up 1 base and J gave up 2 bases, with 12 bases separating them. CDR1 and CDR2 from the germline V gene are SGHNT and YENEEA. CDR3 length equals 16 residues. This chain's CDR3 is CASSLGGGGTYNEQFF. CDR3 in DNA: TGTGCCAGCAGCTTAGGAGGTGGCGGGACCTACAATGAGCAGTTCTTC.

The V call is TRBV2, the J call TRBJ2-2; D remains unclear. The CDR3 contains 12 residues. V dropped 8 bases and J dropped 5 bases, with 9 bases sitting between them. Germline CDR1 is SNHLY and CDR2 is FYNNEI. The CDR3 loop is CASRLETGELFF. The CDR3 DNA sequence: TGTGCCAGCCGTTTGGAGACCGGGGAGCTGTTTTTT.

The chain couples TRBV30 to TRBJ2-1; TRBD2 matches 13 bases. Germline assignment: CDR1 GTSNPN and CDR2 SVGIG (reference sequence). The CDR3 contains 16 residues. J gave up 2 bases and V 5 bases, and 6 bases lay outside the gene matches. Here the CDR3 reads CAWGRGLAGAYNEQFF. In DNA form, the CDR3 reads TGTGCCTGGGGCCGTGGACTAGCGGGGGCCTACAATGAGCAGTTCTTC.

In DNA, the CDR3 is TGTGCCAGCAGTGAAGCTCATTGGGCCTTCCACACCGGGGAGCTGTTTTTT. This codes for CASSEAHWAFHTGELFF. V and J are TRBV2 and TRBJ2-2; D is unclear. Germline CDR1 is SNHLY and CDR2 is FYNNEI. Deletions cut 0 bases from V and 3 bases from J, with 14 bases between. This CDR3 spans 17 amino acids. The variable domain in full, with the rest retrieved from reference TRBV2 and TRBJ2-2, is EPEVTQTPSHQVTQMGQEVILRCVPISNHLYFYWYRQILGQKVEFLVSFYNNEISEKSEIFDDQFSVERPDGSNFTLKIRSTKLEDSAMYFCASSEAHWAFHTGELFFGEGSRLTVL.